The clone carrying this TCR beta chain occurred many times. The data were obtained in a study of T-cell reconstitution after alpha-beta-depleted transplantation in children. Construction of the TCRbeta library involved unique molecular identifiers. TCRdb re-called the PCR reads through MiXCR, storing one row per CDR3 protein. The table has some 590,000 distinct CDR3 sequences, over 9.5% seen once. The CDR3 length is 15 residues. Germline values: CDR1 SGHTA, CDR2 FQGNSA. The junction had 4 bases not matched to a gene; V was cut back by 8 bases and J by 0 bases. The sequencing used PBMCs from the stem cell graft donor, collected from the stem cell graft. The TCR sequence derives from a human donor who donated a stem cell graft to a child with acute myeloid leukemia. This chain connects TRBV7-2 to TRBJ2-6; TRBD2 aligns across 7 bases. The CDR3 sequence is CASDRDYSGANVLTF. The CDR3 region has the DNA TGTGCCAGCGATCGGGACTACTCTGGGGCCAACGTCCTGACTTTC.